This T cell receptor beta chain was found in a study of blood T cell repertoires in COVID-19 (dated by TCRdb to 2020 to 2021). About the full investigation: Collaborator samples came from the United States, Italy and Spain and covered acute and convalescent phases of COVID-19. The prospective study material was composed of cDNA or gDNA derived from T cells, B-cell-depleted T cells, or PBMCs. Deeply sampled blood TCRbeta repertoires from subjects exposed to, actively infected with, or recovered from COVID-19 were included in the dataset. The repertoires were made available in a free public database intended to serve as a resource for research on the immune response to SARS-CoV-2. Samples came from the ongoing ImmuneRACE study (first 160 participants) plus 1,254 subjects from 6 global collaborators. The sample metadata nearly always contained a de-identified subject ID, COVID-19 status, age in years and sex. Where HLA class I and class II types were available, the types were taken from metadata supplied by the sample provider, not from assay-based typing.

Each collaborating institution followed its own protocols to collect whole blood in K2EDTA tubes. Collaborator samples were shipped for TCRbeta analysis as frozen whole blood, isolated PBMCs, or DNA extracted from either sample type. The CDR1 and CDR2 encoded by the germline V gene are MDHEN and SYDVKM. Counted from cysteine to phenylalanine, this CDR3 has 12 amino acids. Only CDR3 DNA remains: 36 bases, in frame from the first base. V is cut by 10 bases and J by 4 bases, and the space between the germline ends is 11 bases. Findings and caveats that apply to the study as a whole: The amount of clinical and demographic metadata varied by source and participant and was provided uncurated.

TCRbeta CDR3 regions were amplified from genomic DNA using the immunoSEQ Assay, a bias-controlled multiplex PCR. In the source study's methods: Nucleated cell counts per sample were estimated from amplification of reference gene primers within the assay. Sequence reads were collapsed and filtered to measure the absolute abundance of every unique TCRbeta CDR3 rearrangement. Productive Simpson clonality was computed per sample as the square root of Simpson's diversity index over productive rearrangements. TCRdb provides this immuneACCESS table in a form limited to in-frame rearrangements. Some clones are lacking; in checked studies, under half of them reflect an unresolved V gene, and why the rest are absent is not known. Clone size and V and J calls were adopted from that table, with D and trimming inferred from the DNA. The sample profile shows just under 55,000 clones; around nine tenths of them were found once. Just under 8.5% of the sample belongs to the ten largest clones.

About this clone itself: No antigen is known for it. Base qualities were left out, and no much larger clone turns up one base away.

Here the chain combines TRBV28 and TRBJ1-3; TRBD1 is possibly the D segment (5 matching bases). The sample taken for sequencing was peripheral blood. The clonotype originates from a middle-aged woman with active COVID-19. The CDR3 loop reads CATSRGGNTIYF. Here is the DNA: TGTGCCACCAGCCGGGGGGGAAACACCATATATTTT.